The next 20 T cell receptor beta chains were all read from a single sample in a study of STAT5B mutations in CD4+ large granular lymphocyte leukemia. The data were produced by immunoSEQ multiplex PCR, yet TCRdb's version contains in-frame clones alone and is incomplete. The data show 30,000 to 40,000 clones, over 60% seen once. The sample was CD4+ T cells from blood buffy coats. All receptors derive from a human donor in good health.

The CDR3 protein is CASTGQMNTEAFF. CDR3 nucleotides: TGCGCCAGCACCGGACAGATGAACACTGAAGCTTTCTTT. The chain is built from TRBV10-2 and TRBJ1-1; possible D gene TRBD1, 6 bases. Germline values: CDR1 WSHSY, CDR2 SAAADI. This CDR3 contains 13 residues. V lost 7 bases and J lost 0, with 9 bases in between.

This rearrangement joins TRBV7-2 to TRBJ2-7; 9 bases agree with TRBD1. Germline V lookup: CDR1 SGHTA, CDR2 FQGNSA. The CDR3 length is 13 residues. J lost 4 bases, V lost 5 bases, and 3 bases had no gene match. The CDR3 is CASSLDRGYEQYF. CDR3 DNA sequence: TGTGCCAGCAGCCTGGACAGGGGATACGAGCAGTACTTC.

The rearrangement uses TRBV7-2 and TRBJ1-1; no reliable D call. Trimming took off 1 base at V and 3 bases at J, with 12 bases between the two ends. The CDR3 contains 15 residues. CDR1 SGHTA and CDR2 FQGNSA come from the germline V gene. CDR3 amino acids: CASSLESGIDTEAFF. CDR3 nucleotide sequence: TGTGCCAGCAGCTTAGAGTCTGGGATCGACACTGAAGCTTTCTTT. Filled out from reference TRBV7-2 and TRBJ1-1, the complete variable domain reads GAGVSQSPSNKVTEKGKDVELRCDPISGHTALYWYRQSLGQGLEFLIYFQGNSAPDKSGLPSDRFSAERTGGSVSTLTIQRTQQEDSAVYLCASSLESGIDTEAFFGQGTRLTVV.

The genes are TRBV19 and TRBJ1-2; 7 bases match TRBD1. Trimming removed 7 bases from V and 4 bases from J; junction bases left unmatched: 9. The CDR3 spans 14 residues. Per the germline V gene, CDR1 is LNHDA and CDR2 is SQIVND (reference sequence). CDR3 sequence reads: CASNSQGTPYGYTF. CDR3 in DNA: TGTGCCAGTAACTCACAGGGGACCCCCTATGGCTACACCTTC. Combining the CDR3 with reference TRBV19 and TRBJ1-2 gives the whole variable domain DGGITQSPKYLFRKEGQNVTLSCEQNLNHDAMYWYRQDPGQGLRLIYYSQIVNDFQKGDIAEGYSVSREKKESFPLTVTSAQKNPTAFYLCASNSQGTPYGYTFGSGTRLTVV.

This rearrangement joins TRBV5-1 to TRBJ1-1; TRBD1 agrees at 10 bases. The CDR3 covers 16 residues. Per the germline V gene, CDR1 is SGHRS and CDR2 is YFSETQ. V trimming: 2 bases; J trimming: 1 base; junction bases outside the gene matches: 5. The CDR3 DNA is TGCGCCAGCAGCTTAAGACAGGGGGCGCAGAACACTGAAGCTTTCTTT. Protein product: CASSLRQGAQNTEAFF.

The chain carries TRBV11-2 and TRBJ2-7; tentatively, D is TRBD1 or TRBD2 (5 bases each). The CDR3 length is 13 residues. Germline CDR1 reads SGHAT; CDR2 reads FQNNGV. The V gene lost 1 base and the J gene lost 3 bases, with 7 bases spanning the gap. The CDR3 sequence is CASSLGDGYEQYF. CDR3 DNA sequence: TGTGCCAGCAGCTTAGGGGACGGCTACGAGCAGTACTTC.

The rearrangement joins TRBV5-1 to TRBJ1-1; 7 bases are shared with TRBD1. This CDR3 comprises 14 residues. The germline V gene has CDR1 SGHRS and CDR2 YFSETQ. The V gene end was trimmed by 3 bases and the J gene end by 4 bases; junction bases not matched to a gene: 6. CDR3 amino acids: CASSWKGQSTEAFF. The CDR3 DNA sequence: TGCGCCAGCAGCTGGAAGGGACAGAGCACTGAAGCTTTCTTT. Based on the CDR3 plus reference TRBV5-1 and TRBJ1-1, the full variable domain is KAGVTQTPRYLIKTRGQQVTLSCSPISGHRSVSWYQQTPGQGLQFLFEYFSETQRNKGNFPGRFSGRQFSNSRSEMNVSTLELGDSALYLCASSWKGQSTEAFFGQGTRLTVV.

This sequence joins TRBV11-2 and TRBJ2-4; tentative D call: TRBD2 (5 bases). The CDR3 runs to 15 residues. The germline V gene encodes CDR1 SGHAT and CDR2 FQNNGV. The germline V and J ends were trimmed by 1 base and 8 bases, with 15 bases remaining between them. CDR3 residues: CASSLAGVFGDIQYF. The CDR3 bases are TGTGCCAGCAGCTTAGCCGGGGTGTTCGGAGACATTCAGTACTTC.

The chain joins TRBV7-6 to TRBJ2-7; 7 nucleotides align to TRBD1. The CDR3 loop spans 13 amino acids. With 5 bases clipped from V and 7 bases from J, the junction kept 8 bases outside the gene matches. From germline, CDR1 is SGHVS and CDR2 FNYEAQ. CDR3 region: CASSPDRVREQYF. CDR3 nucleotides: TGTGCCAGCAGCCCCGACAGGGTGAGGGAGCAGTACTTC.

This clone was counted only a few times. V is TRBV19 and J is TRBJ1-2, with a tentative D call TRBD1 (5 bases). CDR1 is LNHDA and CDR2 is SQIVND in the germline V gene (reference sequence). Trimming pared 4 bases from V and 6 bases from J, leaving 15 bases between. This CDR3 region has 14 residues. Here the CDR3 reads CASSKDLGEDGYTF. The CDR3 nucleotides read TGTGCCAGTAGTAAGGATCTGGGGGAGGATGGCTACACCTTC. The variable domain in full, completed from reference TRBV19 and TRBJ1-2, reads DGGITQSPKYLFRKEGQNVTLSCEQNLNHDAMYWYRQDPGQGLRLIYYSQIVNDFQKGDIAEGYSVSREKKESFPLTVTSAQKNPTAFYLCASSKDLGEDGYTFGSGTRLTVV.

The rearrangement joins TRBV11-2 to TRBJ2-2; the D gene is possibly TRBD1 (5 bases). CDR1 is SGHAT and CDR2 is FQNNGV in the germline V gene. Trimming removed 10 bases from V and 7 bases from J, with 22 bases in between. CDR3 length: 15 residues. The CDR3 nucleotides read TGTGCCACCCAACCAGGGCTTACGCCCAGCGGGGAGCTGTTTTTT. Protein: CATQPGLTPSGELFF.

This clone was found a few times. This chain's CDR3 is CASRQGATNYGYTF. The CDR3 region has the DNA TGTGCCAGTAGGCAGGGGGCGACTAACTATGGCTACACCTTC. The rearrangement uses TRBV19 and TRBJ1-2, with TRBD1 identical over 8 bases. Germline loops: CDR1 LNHDA, CDR2 SQIVND (reference sequence). V lost 6 bases to trimming and J lost 0 bases; unmatched junction nucleotides: 3. The CDR3 totals 14 residues.

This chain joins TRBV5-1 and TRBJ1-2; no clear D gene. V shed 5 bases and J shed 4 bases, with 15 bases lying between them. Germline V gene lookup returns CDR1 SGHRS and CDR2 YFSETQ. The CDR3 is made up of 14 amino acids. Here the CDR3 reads CASRPGPWGYGYTF. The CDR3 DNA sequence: TGCGCCAGCAGGCCGGGTCCCTGGGGCTATGGCTACACCTTC. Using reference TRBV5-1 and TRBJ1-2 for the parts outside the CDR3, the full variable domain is KAGVTQTPRYLIKTRGQQVTLSCSPISGHRSVSWYQQTPGQGLQFLFEYFSETQRNKGNFPGRFSGRQFSNSRSEMNVSTLELGDSALYLCASRPGPWGYGYTFGSGTRLTVV.

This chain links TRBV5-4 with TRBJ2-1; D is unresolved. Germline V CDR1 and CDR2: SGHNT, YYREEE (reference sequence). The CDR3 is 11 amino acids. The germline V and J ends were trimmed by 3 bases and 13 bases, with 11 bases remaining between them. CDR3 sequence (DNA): TGTGCCAGCAGCTCCCAGAAACGTCAGTTCTTC. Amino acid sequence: CASSSQKRQFF.

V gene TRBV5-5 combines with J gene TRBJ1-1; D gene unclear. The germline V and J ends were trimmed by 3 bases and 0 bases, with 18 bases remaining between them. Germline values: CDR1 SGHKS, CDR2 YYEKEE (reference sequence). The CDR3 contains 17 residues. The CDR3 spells CASSSRTSQYVNTEAFF. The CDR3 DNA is TGTGCCAGCAGCTCTCGGACGAGTCAGTACGTGAACACTGAAGCTTTCTTT.

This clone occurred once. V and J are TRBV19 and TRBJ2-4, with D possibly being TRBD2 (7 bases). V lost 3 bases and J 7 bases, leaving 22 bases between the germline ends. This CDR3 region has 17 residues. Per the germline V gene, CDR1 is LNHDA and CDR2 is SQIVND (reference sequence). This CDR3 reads CASSIGGAITLVNIQYF. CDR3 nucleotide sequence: TGTGCCAGTAGTATTGGGGGGGCGATTACCCTAGTGAACATTCAGTACTTC.

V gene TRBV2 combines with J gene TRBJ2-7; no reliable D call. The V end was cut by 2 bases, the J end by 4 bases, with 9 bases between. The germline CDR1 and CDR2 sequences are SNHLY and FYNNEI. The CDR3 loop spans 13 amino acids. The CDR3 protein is CASSEPFNYEQYF. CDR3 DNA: TGTGCCAGCAGTGAACCCTTTAATTACGAGCAGTACTTC.

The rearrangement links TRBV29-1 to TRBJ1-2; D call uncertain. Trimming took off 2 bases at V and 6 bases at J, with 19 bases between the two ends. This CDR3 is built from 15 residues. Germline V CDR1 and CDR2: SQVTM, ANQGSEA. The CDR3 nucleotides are TGCAGCGTTGAATCTAGAACCCTCGGGCCTGATGGCTACACCTTC. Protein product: CSVESRTLGPDGYTF.

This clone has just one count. The CDR3 region is CASSALGEDTEAFF. The CDR3 coding sequence is TGTGCCAGCAGCGCCTTGGGGGAGGACACTGAAGCTTTCTTT. The rearrangement uses TRBV9 and TRBJ1-1; D is perhaps TRBD1 (5 bases). This CDR3 comprises 14 residues. Trimming stripped 3 bases from V and 3 bases from J, with 12 bases between. From germline, CDR1 is SGDLS and CDR2 YYNGEE.

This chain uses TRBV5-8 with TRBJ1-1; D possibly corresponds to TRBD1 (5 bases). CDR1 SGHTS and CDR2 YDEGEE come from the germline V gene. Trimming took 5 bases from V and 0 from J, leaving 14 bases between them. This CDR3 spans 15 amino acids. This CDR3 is CASRRPGLMNTEAFF. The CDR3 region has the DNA TGTGCCAGCAGGCGCCCGGGACTGATGAACACTGAAGCTTTCTTT. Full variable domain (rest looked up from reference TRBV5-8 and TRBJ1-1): EAGVTQSPTHLIKTRGQQATLRCSPISGHTSVYWYQQALGLGLQFLLWYDEGEERNRGNFPPRFSGRQFPNYSSELNVNALELEDSALYLCASRRPGLMNTEAFFGQGTRLTVV.